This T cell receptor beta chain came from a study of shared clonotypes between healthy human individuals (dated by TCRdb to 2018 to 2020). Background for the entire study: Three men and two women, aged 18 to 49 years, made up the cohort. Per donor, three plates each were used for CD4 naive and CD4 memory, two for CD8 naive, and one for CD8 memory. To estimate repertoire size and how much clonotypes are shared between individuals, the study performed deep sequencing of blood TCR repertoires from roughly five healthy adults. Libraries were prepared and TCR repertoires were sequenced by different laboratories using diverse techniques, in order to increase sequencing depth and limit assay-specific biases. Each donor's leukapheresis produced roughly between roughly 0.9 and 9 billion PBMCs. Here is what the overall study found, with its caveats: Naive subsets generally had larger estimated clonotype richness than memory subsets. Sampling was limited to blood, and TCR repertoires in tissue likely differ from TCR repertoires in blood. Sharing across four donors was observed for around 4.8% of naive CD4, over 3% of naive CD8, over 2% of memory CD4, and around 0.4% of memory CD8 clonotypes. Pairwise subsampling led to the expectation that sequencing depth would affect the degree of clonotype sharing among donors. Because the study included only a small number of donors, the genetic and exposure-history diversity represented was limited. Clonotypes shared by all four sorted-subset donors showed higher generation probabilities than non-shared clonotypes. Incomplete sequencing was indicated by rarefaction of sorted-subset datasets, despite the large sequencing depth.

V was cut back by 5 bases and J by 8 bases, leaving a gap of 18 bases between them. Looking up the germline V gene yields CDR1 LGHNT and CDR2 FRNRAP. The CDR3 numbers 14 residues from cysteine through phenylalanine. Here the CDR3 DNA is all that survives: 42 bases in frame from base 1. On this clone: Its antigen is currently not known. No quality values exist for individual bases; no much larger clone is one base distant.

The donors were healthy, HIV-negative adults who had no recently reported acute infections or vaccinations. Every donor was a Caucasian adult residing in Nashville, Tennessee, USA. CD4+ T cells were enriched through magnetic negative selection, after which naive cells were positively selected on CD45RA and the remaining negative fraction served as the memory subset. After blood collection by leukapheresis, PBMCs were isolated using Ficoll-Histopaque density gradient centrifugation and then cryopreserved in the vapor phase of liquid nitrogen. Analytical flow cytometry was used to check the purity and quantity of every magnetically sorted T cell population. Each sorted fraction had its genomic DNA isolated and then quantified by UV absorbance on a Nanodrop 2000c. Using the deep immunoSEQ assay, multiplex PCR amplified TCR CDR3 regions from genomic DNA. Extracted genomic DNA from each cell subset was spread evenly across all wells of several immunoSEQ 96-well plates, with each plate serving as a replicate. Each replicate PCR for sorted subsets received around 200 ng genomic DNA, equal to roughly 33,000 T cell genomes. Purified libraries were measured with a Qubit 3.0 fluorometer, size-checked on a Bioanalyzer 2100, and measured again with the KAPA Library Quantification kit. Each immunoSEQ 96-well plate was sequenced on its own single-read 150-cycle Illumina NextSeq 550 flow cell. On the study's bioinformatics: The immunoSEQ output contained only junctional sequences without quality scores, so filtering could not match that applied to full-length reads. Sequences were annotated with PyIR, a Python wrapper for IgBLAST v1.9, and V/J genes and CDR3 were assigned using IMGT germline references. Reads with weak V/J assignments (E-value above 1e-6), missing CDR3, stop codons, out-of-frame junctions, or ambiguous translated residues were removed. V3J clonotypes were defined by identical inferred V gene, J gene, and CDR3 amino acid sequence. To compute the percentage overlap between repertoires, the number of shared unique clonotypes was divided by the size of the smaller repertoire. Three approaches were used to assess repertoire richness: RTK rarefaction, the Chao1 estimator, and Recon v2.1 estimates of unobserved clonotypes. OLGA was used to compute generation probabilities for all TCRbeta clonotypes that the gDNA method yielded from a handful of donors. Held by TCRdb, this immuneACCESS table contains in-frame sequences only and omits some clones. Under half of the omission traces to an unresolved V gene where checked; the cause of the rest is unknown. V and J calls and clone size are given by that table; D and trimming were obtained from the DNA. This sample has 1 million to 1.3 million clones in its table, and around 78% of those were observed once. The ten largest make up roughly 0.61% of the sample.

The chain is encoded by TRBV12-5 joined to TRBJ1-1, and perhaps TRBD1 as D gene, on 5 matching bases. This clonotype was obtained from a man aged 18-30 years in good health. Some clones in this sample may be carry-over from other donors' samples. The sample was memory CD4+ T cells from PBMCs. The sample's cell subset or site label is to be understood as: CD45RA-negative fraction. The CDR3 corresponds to CASGVSGTPGEAFF. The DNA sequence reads TGTGCTAGTGGTGTTTCCGGGACCCCGGGGGAAGCTTTCTTT.